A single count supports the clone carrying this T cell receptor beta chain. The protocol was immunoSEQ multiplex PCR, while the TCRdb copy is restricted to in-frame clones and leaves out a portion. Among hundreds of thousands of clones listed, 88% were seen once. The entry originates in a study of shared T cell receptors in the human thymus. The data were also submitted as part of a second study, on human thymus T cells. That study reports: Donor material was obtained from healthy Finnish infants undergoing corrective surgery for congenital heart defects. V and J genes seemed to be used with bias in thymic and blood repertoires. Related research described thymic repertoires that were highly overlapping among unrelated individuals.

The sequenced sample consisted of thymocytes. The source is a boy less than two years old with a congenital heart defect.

The CDR3 DNA follows: TGTGCCAGCAGTTCGGGAGATCATGAGCAGTTCTTC. It specifies CASSSGDHEQFF. The chain links TRBV6-5 to TRBJ2-1; D perhaps matches TRBD2 (6 bases). The CDR3 is 12 amino acids. V was pared by 4 bases and J by 8 bases, with 9 bases between. Germline V CDR1 and CDR2: MNHEY, SVGAGI.